This TCR beta chain appears in the sequencing data of a study of blood T cell repertoires in COVID-19. Turning to the study itself: Italy, Spain and the United States were the sources of the convalescent and acute COVID-19 samples. Sample material is recorded as cDNA or gDNA derived from T cells, B-cell-depleted T cells, or PBMCs.

Profiling relied on immunoSEQ multiplex PCR, and the TCRdb table lists in-frame clones only, not all of them. The data show approximately 260,000 clones, with around 83% seen just once and 6.6% held by the top ten. Cohort allocation depended upon clinical history that participants reported. Up to 2 weeks before entering the study, exposed participants had met a COVID-19 case. The count of this clone is one. Germline V gives CDR1 SGHVS, CDR2 FQNEAQ. CDR3 length equals 13 residues. Trimming stripped 3 bases from V and 5 bases from J, with 10 bases between. Sequenced input: PBMCs or T cells enriched from blood (not recorded which). The origin of this receptor is a woman aged 50 to 60 who had been exposed to COVID-19. V and J are TRBV7-8 and TRBJ1-1, with D hard to call. Here the CDR3 reads CASSFYDGTEAFF. CDR3 coding DNA: TGTGCCAGCAGCTTTTATGACGGGACTGAAGCTTTCTTT.